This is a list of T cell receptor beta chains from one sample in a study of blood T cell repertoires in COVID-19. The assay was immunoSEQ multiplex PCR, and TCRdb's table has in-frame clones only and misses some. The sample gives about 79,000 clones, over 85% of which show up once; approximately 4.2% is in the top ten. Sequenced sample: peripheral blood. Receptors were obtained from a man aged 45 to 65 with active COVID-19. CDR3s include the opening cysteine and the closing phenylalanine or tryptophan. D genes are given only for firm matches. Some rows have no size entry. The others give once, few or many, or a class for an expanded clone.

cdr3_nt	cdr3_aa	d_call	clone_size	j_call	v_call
TGTGCCAGCAGCGTAGCTTCGACAGGGGCCTACTACGAGCAGTACTTC	CASSVASTGAYYEQYF	TRBD1	-	TRBJ2-7	TRBV9
TGTGCCACCAGTGACCAGCGGGACAGGGCTTCCGGGGAGCTGTTTTTT	CATSDQRDRASGELFF	TRBD1	-	TRBJ2-2	TRBV24-1
TGTGCCATCAGTGAAAGGCAGGGCCCCGGTAAAGGCGGGGAGCTGTTTTTT	CAISERQGPGKGGELFF	-	few	TRBJ2-2	TRBV10-3
TGTGCCAGTAGTACAACCCCCGGACTTTTTTCGGGCACAGATACGCAGTATTTT	CASSTTPGLFSGTDTQYF	-	once	TRBJ2-3	TRBV19
TGCGCCAGCAGCTTGGAGGGACAGCACACAGATACGCAGTATTTT	CASSLEGQHTDTQYF	TRBD1	-	TRBJ2-3	TRBV5-1
TGTGCCAGCACACAGGGGGCCTCCTACAATGAGCAGTTCTTC	CASTQGASYNEQFF	TRBD1	-	TRBJ2-1	TRBV6-1
TGTGCCAGCAGTTTTTATCGGACAGGGGTCTACGAGCAGTACTTC	CASSFYRTGVYEQYF	TRBD1	-	TRBJ2-7	TRBV27
TGTGCCAGCAGTTACTCCTACAGGGAGCTACAGCCCCAGCATTTT	CASSYSYRELQPQHF	-	-	TRBJ1-5	TRBV6-5
TGCAGCGTTGAGCCGACCAGGGGGGTTAGCACTGAAGCTTTCTTT	CSVEPTRGVSTEAFF	TRBD1	-	TRBJ1-1	TRBV29-1
TGTGCCAGCAGGGCTGGACAGGGTCGAGGGGACGAAGAAAAACTGTTTTTT	CASRAGQGRGDEEKLFF	TRBD1	-	TRBJ1-4	TRBV7-2
TGTGCCAGCAGCTTAGCGTTGGGGGGGGGCTCCTACAATGAGCAGTTCTTC	CASSLALGGGSYNEQFF	TRBD2	-	TRBJ2-1	TRBV7-2
TGTGCCGGATCGAAAGCGAACAATCAGCCCCAGCATTTT	CAGSKANNQPQHF	-	-	TRBJ1-5	TRBV2
TGTGCCAGCAGCTTAGGCGTGCAGCGGCTGACTGAAGCTTTCTTT	CASSLGVQRLTEAFF	-	-	TRBJ1-1	TRBV7-8
TGTGCCAGCAGCAATGACTACCAGGGCACAGATACGCAGTATTTT	CASSNDYQGTDTQYF	-	-	TRBJ2-3	TRBV5-6
TGTGCCAGCAGTTTTCATGGGGGCTTCAATGAGCAGTTCTTC	CASSFHGGFNEQFF	-	-	TRBJ2-1	TRBV27
TGTGCCAGCTCACTCGGGACTCCTAGCTCCTACAATGAGCAGTTCTTC	CASSLGTPSSYNEQFF	-	-	TRBJ2-1	TRBV18
TGCGCCAGCAGCTTGGGAACAGGGTGGGAGACCCAGTACTTC	CASSLGTGWETQYF	-	-	TRBJ2-5	TRBV5-1
TGTGCCAGCAGCCAGGTGGGGAGTTGGGACAATGAGCAGTTCTTC	CASSQVGSWDNEQFF	-	-	TRBJ2-1	TRBV7-2
TGTGCCAGCTCACCAGGACAGCCGGCCACCGGGGAGCTGTTTTTT	CASSPGQPATGELFF	-	-	TRBJ2-2	TRBV18
TGTGCCAGCAGCCAGTCCCGACAGGGGGCGCGGGTAAAGGAAAAACTGTTTTTT	CASSQSRQGARVKEKLFF	TRBD1	-	TRBJ1-4	TRBV7-8
TGTGCCAGTAGTATATTGGGACAGCCTTTGAGCTACACCTTC	CASSILGQPLSYTF	TRBD1	-	TRBJ1-2	TRBV19
TGTGCCAGCAGCAACGGGGGGGGGAGCTCCTACGAGCAGTACTTC	CASSNGGGSSYEQYF	TRBD2	-	TRBJ2-7	TRBV7-2
TGTGCCAGCAGGTTGGGACAGGGAGGCAACGAGCAGTACTTC	CASRLGQGGNEQYF	TRBD1	-	TRBJ2-7	TRBV6-5
TGTGCCAGCAGTTACTCAGGGAGGGGTAACAATGAGCAGTTCTTC	CASSYSGRGNNEQFF	TRBD2	-	TRBJ2-1	TRBV6-5
TGTGCCAGCAGCAATACCCCCGACAGAATGGGCCGCACCCTCCACTTT	CASSNTPDRMGRTLHF	-	-	TRBJ1-6	TRBV21-1
TGTGCCAGTAGTATGGTACAGACTAGGGAGACCCAGTACTTC	CASSMVQTRETQYF	-	-	TRBJ2-5	TRBV19
TGTGCCAGCAGCTGGAGACAGGGCTCACCCCTCCACTTT	CASSWRQGSPLHF	TRBD1	-	TRBJ1-6	TRBV7-3